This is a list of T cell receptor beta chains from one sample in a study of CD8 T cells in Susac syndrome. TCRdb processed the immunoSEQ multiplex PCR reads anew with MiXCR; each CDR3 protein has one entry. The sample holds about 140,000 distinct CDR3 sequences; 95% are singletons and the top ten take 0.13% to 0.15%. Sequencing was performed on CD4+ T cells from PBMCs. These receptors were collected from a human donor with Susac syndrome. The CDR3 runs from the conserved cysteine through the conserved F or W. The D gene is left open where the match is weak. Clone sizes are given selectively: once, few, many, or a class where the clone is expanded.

CDR3aa: CASSRTGGNSPLHF; CDR3nt: TGTGCCAGTAGTAGGACAGGGGGAAACTCACCCCTCCACTTT; j_gene: TRBJ1-6; d_gene: TRBD1; abundance: NA; v_gene: TRBV19
CDR3aa: CASSLAGGVRTDTQYF; CDR3nt: TGTGCCAGCAGCTTGGCGGGGGGCGTGAGGACAGATACGCAGTATTTT; j_gene: TRBJ2-3; d_gene: NA; abundance: once; v_gene: TRBV5-6
CDR3aa: CASSIIAVSNQPQHF; CDR3nt: TGTGCCAGTAGTATTATTGCTGTCAGCAATCAGCCCCAGCATTTT; j_gene: TRBJ1-5; d_gene: NA; abundance: NA; v_gene: TRBV19
CDR3aa: CASSITGNVGYTF; CDR3nt: TGTGCCAGCAGTATCACAGGGAACGTGGGCTACACCTTC; j_gene: TRBJ1-2; d_gene: NA; abundance: NA; v_gene: TRBV6-5
CDR3aa: CASSQGVGGGNEKLFF; CDR3nt: TGTGCCAGCAGCCAAGGTGTCGGGGGTGGGAATGAAAAACTGTTTTTT; j_gene: TRBJ1-4; d_gene: NA; abundance: NA; v_gene: TRBV3-1
CDR3aa: CSARARGTVNTEAFF; CDR3nt: TGCAGTGCTAGAGCCCGCGGGACAGTGAACACTGAAGCTTTCTTT; j_gene: TRBJ1-1; d_gene: TRBD1; abundance: NA; v_gene: TRBV20-1
CDR3aa: CASSFRRAEKLFF; CDR3nt: TGTGCCAGCAGCTTCCGACGGGCCGAAAAACTGTTTTTT; j_gene: TRBJ1-4; d_gene: NA; abundance: NA; v_gene: TRBV5-4
CDR3aa: CASSQLRTGEGQPQHF; CDR3nt: TGCGCCAGCAGTCAACTCAGGACAGGGGAAGGTCAGCCCCAGCATTTT; j_gene: TRBJ1-5; d_gene: TRBD1; abundance: NA; v_gene: TRBV23-1
CDR3aa: CASSWGTGRDPMGASTQYF; CDR3nt: TGTGCCAGCAGCTGGGGGACAGGGCGGGACCCTATGGGGGCGAGTACGCAGTATTTT; j_gene: TRBJ2-3; d_gene: TRBD1; abundance: NA; v_gene: TRBV7-2
CDR3aa: CSARGTGSGYTF; CDR3nt: TGCAGTGCTAGAGGGACAGGGTCTGGCTACACCTTC; j_gene: TRBJ1-2; d_gene: TRBD1; abundance: once; v_gene: TRBV20-1
CDR3aa: CASRTGTSGPNEQFF; CDR3nt: TGCGCCAGCCGAACCGGGACTAGCGGTCCCAATGAGCAGTTCTTC; j_gene: TRBJ2-1; d_gene: TRBD2; abundance: once; v_gene: TRBV5-1
CDR3aa: CSVEGGFMGETQYF; CDR3nt: TGCAGCGTCGAGGGTGGGTTCATGGGGGAGACCCAGTACTTC; j_gene: TRBJ2-5; d_gene: NA; abundance: NA; v_gene: TRBV29-1
CDR3aa: CASSAGGWNGQYF; CDR3nt: TGTGCCAGCAGCGCGGGGGGTTGGAACGGTCAGTACTTC; j_gene: TRBJ2-7; d_gene: TRBD2; abundance: NA; v_gene: TRBV12-3/TRBV12-4
CDR3aa: CSARGTDSDTQYF; CDR3nt: TGCAGTGCTAGAGGGACGGATTCCGATACGCAGTATTTT; j_gene: TRBJ2-3; d_gene: NA; abundance: once; v_gene: TRBV20-1
CDR3aa: CASSLDTRRGYTF; CDR3nt: TGTGCCAGCAGCCTGGACACGCGGCGGGGCTACACCTTC; j_gene: TRBJ1-2; d_gene: NA; abundance: NA; v_gene: TRBV7-9
CDR3aa: CASSPPGTGSWF; CDR3nt: TGCGCCAGCAGTCCCCCCGGGACAGGTTCTTGGTTC; j_gene: TRBJ2-1; d_gene: TRBD1; abundance: NA; v_gene: TRBV5-1
CDR3aa: CASSINGGSYNEQFF; CDR3nt: TGTGCCAGCAGCATAAACGGAGGATCTTACAATGAGCAGTTCTTC; j_gene: TRBJ2-1; d_gene: NA; abundance: NA; v_gene: TRBV9
CDR3aa: CAWSADRGGIQYF; CDR3nt: TGTGCCTGGAGTGCGGACAGGGGTGGCATTCAGTACTTC; j_gene: TRBJ2-4; d_gene: TRBD1; abundance: NA; v_gene: TRBV30
CDR3aa: CASSGQGYGTEAFF; CDR3nt: TGTGCCAGCAGCGGACAGGGTTATGGCACTGAAGCTTTCTTT; j_gene: TRBJ1-1; d_gene: TRBD1; abundance: NA; v_gene: TRBV7-2
CDR3aa: CSAFPNNAGTEAFF; CDR3nt: TGCAGCGCCTTCCCGAACAACGCCGGCACTGAAGCTTTCTTT; j_gene: TRBJ1-1; d_gene: NA; abundance: NA; v_gene: TRBV29-1
CDR3aa: CASSLSSGREETQYF; CDR3nt: TGTGCCAGCAGCTTGTCTAGCGGGAGAGAAGAGACCCAGTACTTC; j_gene: TRBJ2-5; d_gene: TRBD2; abundance: NA; v_gene: TRBV7-9
CDR3aa: CASSLLVGMNTEAFF; CDR3nt: TGTGCCAGCAGTTTACTGGTGGGAATGAACACTGAAGCTTTCTTT; j_gene: TRBJ1-1; d_gene: NA; abundance: NA; v_gene: TRBV12-3/TRBV12-4
CDR3aa: CATGDISNEQFF; CDR3nt: TGTGCCACCGGGGATATTAGCAATGAGCAGTTCTTC; j_gene: TRBJ2-1; d_gene: NA; abundance: NA; v_gene: TRBV10-3
CDR3aa: CASSQAWEVYYGYTF; CDR3nt: TGTGCCAGCAGCCAAGCGTGGGAGGTCTACTATGGCTACACCTTC; j_gene: TRBJ1-2; d_gene: NA; abundance: NA; v_gene: TRBV4-2
CDR3aa: CASSLGGDPSTDTQYF; CDR3nt: TGTGCCAGCAGCTTGGGTGGGGACCCAAGCACAGATACGCAGTATTTT; j_gene: TRBJ2-3; d_gene: NA; abundance: NA; v_gene: TRBV5-4
CDR3aa: CSARDPGRANRNTIYF; CDR3nt: TGCAGTGCTAGAGATCCTGGCAGGGCTAACAGAAACACCATATATTTT; j_gene: TRBJ1-3; d_gene: NA; abundance: NA; v_gene: TRBV20-1
CDR3aa: CASSSGGGNQPQHF; CDR3nt: TGCGCCAGCAGCAGCGGAGGCGGCAATCAGCCCCAGCATTTT; j_gene: TRBJ1-5; d_gene: NA; abundance: NA; v_gene: TRBV5-1